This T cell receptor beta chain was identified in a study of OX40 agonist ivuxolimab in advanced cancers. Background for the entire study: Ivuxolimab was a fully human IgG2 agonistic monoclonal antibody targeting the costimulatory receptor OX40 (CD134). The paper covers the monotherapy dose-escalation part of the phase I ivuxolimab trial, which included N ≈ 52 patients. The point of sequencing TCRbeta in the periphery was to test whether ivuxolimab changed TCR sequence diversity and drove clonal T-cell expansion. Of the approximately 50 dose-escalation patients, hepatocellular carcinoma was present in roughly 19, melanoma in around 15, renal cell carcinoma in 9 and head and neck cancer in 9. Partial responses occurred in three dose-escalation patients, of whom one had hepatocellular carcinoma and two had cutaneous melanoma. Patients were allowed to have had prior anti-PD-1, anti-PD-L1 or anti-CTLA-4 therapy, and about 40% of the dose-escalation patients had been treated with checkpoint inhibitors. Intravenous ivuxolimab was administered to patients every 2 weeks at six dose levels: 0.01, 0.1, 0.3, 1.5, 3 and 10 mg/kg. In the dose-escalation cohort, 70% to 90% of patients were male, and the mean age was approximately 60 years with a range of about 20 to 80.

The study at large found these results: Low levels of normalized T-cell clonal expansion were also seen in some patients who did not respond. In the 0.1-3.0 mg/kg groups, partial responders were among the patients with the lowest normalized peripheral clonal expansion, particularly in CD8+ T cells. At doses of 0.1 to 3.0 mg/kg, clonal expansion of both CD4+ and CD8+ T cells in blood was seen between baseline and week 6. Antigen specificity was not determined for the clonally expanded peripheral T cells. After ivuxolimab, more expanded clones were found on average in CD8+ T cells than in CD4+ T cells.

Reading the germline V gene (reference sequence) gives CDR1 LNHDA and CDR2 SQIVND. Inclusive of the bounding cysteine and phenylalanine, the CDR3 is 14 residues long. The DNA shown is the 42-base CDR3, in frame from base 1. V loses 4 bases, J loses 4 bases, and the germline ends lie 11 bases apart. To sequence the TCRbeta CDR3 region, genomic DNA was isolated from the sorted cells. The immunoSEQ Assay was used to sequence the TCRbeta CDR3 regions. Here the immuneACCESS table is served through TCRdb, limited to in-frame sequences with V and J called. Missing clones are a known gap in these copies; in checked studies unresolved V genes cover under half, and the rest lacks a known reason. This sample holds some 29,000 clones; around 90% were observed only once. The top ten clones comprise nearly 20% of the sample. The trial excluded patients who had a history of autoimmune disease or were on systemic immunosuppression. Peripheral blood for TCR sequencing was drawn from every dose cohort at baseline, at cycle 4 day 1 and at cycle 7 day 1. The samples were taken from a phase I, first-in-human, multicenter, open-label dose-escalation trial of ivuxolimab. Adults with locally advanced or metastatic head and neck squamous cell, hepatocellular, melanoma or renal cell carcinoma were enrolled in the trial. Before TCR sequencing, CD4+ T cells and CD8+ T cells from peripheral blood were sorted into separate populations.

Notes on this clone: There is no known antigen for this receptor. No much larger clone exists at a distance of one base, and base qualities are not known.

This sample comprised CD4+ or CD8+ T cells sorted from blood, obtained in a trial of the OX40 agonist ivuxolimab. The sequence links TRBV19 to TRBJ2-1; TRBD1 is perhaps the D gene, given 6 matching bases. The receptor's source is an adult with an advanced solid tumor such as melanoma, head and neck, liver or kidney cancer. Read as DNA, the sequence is TGTGCCAGTAGTAACGGACAGCCGTACAATGAGCAGTTCTTC. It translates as CASSNGQPYNEQFF.